The 20 T cell receptor beta chains presented below share a single source sample, sequenced in a study of T-cell memory formation after mild COVID-19 (dated by TCRdb to about 2021). The library was prepared using 5' RACE. TCRdb shows the sequencer as Illumina NovaSeq 6000. Clones were called with MiXCR by TCRdb after fastp trimmed the public reads at Q25, and only in-frame beta chains were retained. Under each unique CDR3 protein, matching rows form one entry showing the most common genes and DNA. For this sample there are about 320,000 distinct CDR3 sequences; 14% appear just once. The ten biggest clones cover 21% of the sample. The sample taken for sequencing was PBMCs or a T cell subset sorted from them (not recorded which). The receptors shown here come from a man between 18 and 35 years old who had mild COVID-19 (a few samples of this study predate the infection). The sample titles of this study are shuffled in the database, so cell type and time point are left out; the donor was told from shared clones.

CDR3 DNA: TGTGCCAGCAAAAGGAATTCGCACCCTTCCACAGATACGCAGTATTTT. Its translation is CASKRNSHPSTDTQYF. This rearrangement joins TRBV7-8 to TRBJ2-3; D is unresolved. This CDR3 has 16 residues. CDR1 and CDR2 from the germline V gene are SGHVS and FQNEAQ. Trimming took off 7 bases at V and 2 bases at J, with 19 bases between the two ends.

This clonotype has a handful of counts. This chain uses TRBV3-1 with TRBJ1-1, with D maybe TRBD1 (5 bases). The CDR3 runs 14 residues. Trimming cost V 1 base and J 5 bases, with 11 bases left between them. Germline CDR1 is LGHDT and CDR2 is YNNKEL (reference sequence). CDR3 amino acids: CASSQGAGETEAFF. DNA for the CDR3: TGTGCCAGCAGCCAAGGGGCGGGGGAGACTGAAGCTTTCTTT.

The chain links TRBV27 to TRBJ2-1, with a possible D match to TRBD2 (6 bases). Per germline, CDR1 MNHEY and CDR2 SMNVEV (reference sequence). Trimming took 6 bases from V and 8 from J, leaving 20 bases between them. The CDR3 covers 15 residues. CDR3 amino acids: CASRTEVAVSDEQFF. CDR3 DNA sequence: TGTGCCAGCAGAACCGAGGTAGCGGTTTCAGATGAGCAGTTCTTC.

In its sample, this clonotype was seen a few times. The J gene is TRBJ2-5, the V gene TRBV27; 7 bases match TRBD1. The CDR3 has 15 amino acids. V gave up 6 bases and J gave up 5 bases; unmatched junction bases: 12. Germline values: CDR1 MNHEY, CDR2 SMNVEV (reference sequence). The CDR3 nucleotides are TGTGCCAGCAGCCCACCTGAAGGGGGCGGGGAGACCCAGTACTTC. Translated, it gives CASSPPEGGGETQYF.

In its sample, this clonotype was seen a few times. The rearrangement joins TRBV5-1 to TRBJ1-1; a possible D gene is TRBD1 (6 bases). V lost 10 bases, J lost 1 base, and 17 bases lay in between. Germline values: CDR1 SGHRS, CDR2 YFSETQ. The CDR3 has 14 residues. CDR3 loop: CASAAGQPNTEAFF. The CDR3 DNA sequence: TGCGCCTCCGCCGCCGGACAGCCGAACACTGAAGCTTTCTTT.

This clonotype showed up many times. This sequence joins TRBV7-2 and TRBJ1-2; 9 bases align to TRBD1. Germline V gene sequence: CDR1 SGHTA, CDR2 FQGNSA. The V and J ends lost 5 bases and 8 bases, in that order; junction bases with no gene match: 6. The CDR3 is 13 residues long. CDR3 in amino acids: CASSATGGTGYTF. CDR3 coding DNA: TGTGCCAGCAGCGCTACAGGGGGCACAGGCTACACCTTC.

This clonotype was seen repeatedly, ten times or more. CDR3 residues: CASSFGDLGGGKNIQYF. For the CDR3, the DNA is TGCGCCAGCAGCTTCGGGGACCTAGGTGGAGGCAAAAACATTCAGTACTTC. The V and J genes are TRBV5-1 and TRBJ2-4; the D call may be TRBD1 or TRBD2 (5 bases each). The CDR3 has 17 residues. The V end lost 2 bases, the J end lost 3 bases, and 18 bases lay between the germline ends. From germline, CDR1 is SGHRS and CDR2 YFSETQ.

This clonotype was seen many times. The chain combines TRBV5-1 with TRBJ2-7; D gene ambiguous. The CDR3 length is 10 residues. Trimming removed 5 bases from V and 4 bases from J, with 4 bases in between. In germline, CDR1 is SGHRS, CDR2 YFSETQ. The CDR3 DNA follows: TGCGCCAGCAGAGGGTACGAGCAGTACTTC. Translating gives CASRGYEQYF. The variable domain in full, completed from reference TRBV5-1 and TRBJ2-7, reads KAGVTQTPRYLIKTRGQQVTLSCSPISGHRSVSWYQQTPGQGLQFLFEYFSETQRNKGNFPGRFSGRQFSNSRSEMNVSTLELGDSALYLCASRGYEQYFGPGTRLTVT.

This clonotype was seen a few times. The genes are TRBV5-6 and TRBJ2-4, with TRBD2 matching over 8 bases. The V gene end was trimmed by 1 base and the J gene end by 4 bases; junction bases not matched to a gene: 4. The germline CDR1 and CDR2 sequences are SGHDT and YYEEEE. The CDR3 consists of 15 residues. The CDR3 loop reads CASSLRGGLKNIQYF. The CDR3 DNA sequence: TGTGCCAGCAGCTTGCGGGGGGGTCTTAAAAACATTCAGTACTTC.

This clonotype was detected only a few times. The genes are TRBV20-1 and TRBJ2-3, with TRBD1 matching over 9 bases. Germline-derived CDR1 and CDR2 are DFQATT and SNEGSKA (reference sequence). The CDR3 covers 16 residues. Trimming cost V 5 bases and J 5 bases; bases outside gene matches: 14. The CDR3 here is CSAAALGQGVGDTQYF. Written as DNA, the CDR3 is TGCAGTGCTGCCGCGCTGGGACAGGGAGTCGGAGATACGCAGTATTTT.

This chain links TRBV9 with TRBJ1-6, with TRBD1 identical over 10 bases. The germline gives CDR1 SGDLS, CDR2 YYNGEE. The CDR3 has 18 amino acids. Trimming removed 4 bases from V and 0 bases from J; junction bases left unmatched: 7. CDR3 nucleotide sequence: TGTGCCAGCAGCCCCGGGTGGACAGGGGGCTCCTATAATTCACCCCTCCACTTT. Residues: CASSPGWTGGSYNSPLHF.

The chain recombines TRBV7-9 with TRBJ2-1, with D perhaps matching TRBD2 (7 bases). This CDR3 has 13 residues. Germline lookup yields CDR1 SEHNR and CDR2 FQNEAQ (reference sequence). Trimming cost V 3 bases and J 8 bases, with 11 bases left between them. CDR3 coding DNA: TGTGCCAGCAGCTTTCGGCGGGGGCATGAGCAGTTCTTC. Translating gives CASSFRRGHEQFF.

This clonotype was counted at least ten times. This sequence joins TRBV12-3 or TRBV12-4 and TRBJ2-1; D is uncertain. The CDR3 contains 15 residues. Trimming shortened V by 7 bases and J by 0 bases, and 13 bases separated the two germline ends. Here the CDR3 reads CASKDPRLSYNEQFF. The CDR3 DNA is TGTGCCAGCAAAGACCCGCGGCTCTCCTACAATGAGCAGTTCTTC.

V usage is TRBV6-5 and J usage is TRBJ1-2; 8 bases line up with TRBD1. The CDR3 has 13 amino acids. In germline, CDR1 is MNHEY, CDR2 SVGAGI. Trimming at V came to 4 bases and at J to 8 bases, leaving 6 bases not matched to a gene. The CDR3 region is CASSWDRIDGYTF. For the CDR3, the DNA is TGTGCCAGCAGTTGGGACAGGATCGACGGCTACACCTTC.

There are a few counts of this clonotype. The chain recombines TRBV7-9 with TRBJ2-7; 7 nucleotides agree with TRBD1. The V segment lost 10 bases and the J segment 4 bases; nucleotides outside the gene matches: 10. The CDR3 has 13 residues. Germline lookup yields CDR1 SEHNR and CDR2 FQNEAQ (reference sequence). This chain's CDR3 is CATTGDSRYEQYF. CDR3 sequence (DNA): TGTGCCACCACCGGGGACAGCCGGTACGAGCAGTACTTC.

This clonotype was detected only once. The rearrangement joins TRBV6-6 to TRBJ1-4, with 11 bases fitting TRBD1. V lost 4 bases to trimming and J lost 8 bases; unmatched junction nucleotides: 21. The CDR3 length is 20 residues. Germline-derived CDR1 and CDR2 are MNHNY and SVGAGI (reference sequence). CDR3 residues: CASSSAHPGQGGRRHEKLFF. DNA of the CDR3: TGTGCCAGCAGTTCCGCCCATCCGGGACAGGGGGGCCGTCGGCACGAAAAACTGTTTTTT.

This chain uses TRBV4-1 with TRBJ2-1, with TRBD2 matching over 14 bases. The CDR3 length is 18 residues. Germline CDR1 MGHRA, CDR2 YSYEKL. The junction had 10 bases not matched to a gene; V was cut back by 3 bases and J by 6 bases. Here the CDR3 reads CASSQTSGGAVLINEQFF. DNA for the CDR3: TGCGCCAGCAGCCAGACTAGCGGGGGGGCCGTCCTCATCAATGAGCAGTTCTTC.

This chain uses TRBV15 with TRBJ2-7; possibly TRBD1 or TRBD2 for D (5 bases each). V was pared by 4 bases and J by 6 bases, with 22 bases between. The germline CDR1 and CDR2 sequences are LNHNV and YYDKDF (reference sequence). The CDR3 consists of 16 residues. The CDR3 sequence: CATSTRPGLLGGEQYF. Here the CDR3 DNA reads TGTGCCACCAGCACGCGACCGGGCTTACTTGGGGGCGAGCAGTACTTC.

This clonotype has just a few counts. The chain's CDR3 is CASSPLQGVTEAFF. The CDR3 nucleotides are TGTGCCAGCAGCCCGCTACAGGGTGTCACTGAAGCTTTCTTT. The rearrangement uses TRBV7-9 and TRBJ1-1, with TRBD1 as a possible D gene (6 bases). Trimming shortened V by 5 bases and J by 4 bases, and 14 bases separated the two germline ends. The CDR3 totals 14 residues. Germline assignment: CDR1 SEHNR and CDR2 FQNEAQ (reference sequence).

This clonotype was seen only a few times. The genes are TRBV6-5 and TRBJ2-3; D unresolved. Germline CDR1 and CDR2: MNHEY and SVGAGI. Trimming took off 8 bases at V and 2 bases at J, with 14 bases between the two ends. The CDR3 loop spans 14 amino acids. The CDR3 DNA follows: TGTGCCAGCCGGCAGGCGTTTACCACAGATACGCAGTATTTT. Encoded protein: CASRQAFTTDTQYF.